One and the same sample provided the 18 T cell receptor beta chains below, sequenced in a study of T cell changes during pregnancy in multiple sclerosis. Using immunoSEQ multiplex PCR, the repertoire was profiled, and TCRdb retains in-frame clones only, with some absent. Here the sample spans more than 80,000 clones, around 93% being singletons. Sequenced here: peripheral blood, sampled after pregnancy. The receptors derive from a female donor with multiple sclerosis, enrolled in a pregnancy study.

The J gene is TRBJ1-6, the V gene TRBV5-6; D unclear. This CDR3 is built from 19 residues. Trimming cost V 3 bases and J 0 bases, with 19 bases left between them. In germline, CDR1 is SGHDT, CDR2 YYEEEE. DNA of the CDR3: TGTGCCAGCAGCTCGTCCGGGATGCTATCCTACTCCTATAATTCACCCCTCCACTTT. Translated: CASSSSGMLSYSYNSPLHF.

The chain is built from TRBV5-1 and TRBJ2-1; D call uncertain. Germline V gene data show CDR1 as SGHRS and CDR2 as YFSETQ. V was shortened by 1 base and J by 3 bases, with 17 bases between the two germline ends. The length of the CDR3 is 17 residues. CDR3 loop: CASSLFPADNIYNEQFF. CDR3 DNA: TGCGCCAGCAGCTTGTTTCCCGCTGACAACATCTACAATGAGCAGTTCTTC.

Worth noting for this clone: At one of its ends the junction is not consistent with the germline gene, which may arise from a read error. The chain couples TRBV7-8 to TRBJ1-5, with D possibly TRBD1 on 5 matching bases. This CDR3 has 12 residues. Germline CDR1 reads SGHVS; CDR2 reads FQNEAQ. The CDR3 is CASSPLGGYPFF. CDR3 nucleotide sequence: TGTGCCAGCAGCCCACTCGGGGGGTACCCTTTTTTT. The whole variable domain, filled in from reference TRBV7-8 and TRBJ1-5, reads GAGVSQSPRYKVAKRGQDVALRCDPISGHVSLFWYQQALGQGPEFLTYFQNEAQLDKSGLPSDRFFAERPEGSVSTLKIQRTQQEDSAVYLCASSPLGGYPFFGDGTRLSIL.

The CDR3 sequence is CASSLSDRGSSGANVLTF. In nucleotides, the CDR3 is TGTGCCAGCAGTTTATCCGACAGGGGAAGCTCTGGGGCCAACGTCCTGACTTTC. This sequence joins TRBV27 and TRBJ2-6; 8 nucleotides align to TRBD1. Germline values: CDR1 MNHEY, CDR2 SMNVEV (reference sequence). The CDR3 extends over 18 amino acids. Losses at the gene ends were 0 bases for V and 0 bases for J; bases not matched to a gene: 4. Full variable domain (rest looked up from reference TRBV27 and TRBJ2-6): EAQVTQNPRYLITVTGKKLTVTCSQNMNHEYMSWYRQDPGLGLRQIYYSMNVEVTDKGDVPEGYKVSRKEKRNFPLILESPSPNQTSLYFCASSLSDRGSSGANVLTFGAGSRLTVL.

This chain links TRBV5-1 with TRBJ1-6; 12 bases are shared with TRBD1. Losses at the gene ends were 4 bases for V and 10 bases for J; bases not matched to a gene: 6. The germline gives CDR1 SGHRS, CDR2 YFSETQ. The CDR3 contains 15 residues. The chain's CDR3 is CASSGEGQGASPLHF. The CDR3, as DNA: TGCGCCAGCAGCGGCGAGGGACAGGGGGCATCACCCCTCCACTTT.

J is TRBJ2-7 and V is TRBV12-1; the D call TRBD1 from the table was never checked on the DNA. TRBV12-1 is a documented pseudogene. CDR3 size: 14 residues. CDR3 DNA: TGTGCCAGCAGCCTGGGACAGGGGGACGGTGAGCAGTACTTC. This codes for CASSLGQGDGEQYF.

This sequence joins TRBV19 and TRBJ1-2, with a tentative D call TRBD1 (6 bases). The CDR3 spans 17 residues. The germline V gene encodes CDR1 LNHDA and CDR2 SQIVND (reference sequence). Trimming shortened V by 7 bases and J by 4 bases, and 25 bases separated the two germline ends. The chain's CDR3 is CASKKRGQQLLTYGYTF. CDR3 sequence (DNA): TGTGCCAGTAAAAAGAGAGGACAGCAGCTTCTAACCTATGGCTACACCTTC.

The chain links TRBV7-6 to TRBJ2-7; no firm D call. Trimming shortened V by 1 base and J by 1 base, and 8 bases separated the two germline ends. Germline assignment: CDR1 SGHVS and CDR2 FNYEAQ. This CDR3 is 14 amino acids long. Written as DNA, the CDR3 is TGTGCCAGCAGCTTAGTTGACGGGTCCTACGAGCAGTACTTC. The encoded protein is CASSLVDGSYEQYF. Complete variable domain (other parts from reference TRBV7-6 and TRBJ2-7): GAGVSQSPRYKVTKRGQDVALRCDPISGHVSLYWYRQALGQGPEFLTYFNYEAQQDKSGLPNDRFSAERPEGSISTLTIQRTEQRDSAMYRCASSLVDGSYEQYFGPGTRLTVT.

The chain is built from TRBV10-3 and TRBJ1-2; 12 bases fit TRBD1. Germline-derived CDR1 and CDR2 are ENHRY and SYGVKD. The CDR3 sequence is 15 residues long. Germline trimming cut 3 bases from V and 5 bases from J; bases unmatched to any gene: 4. The CDR3 protein is CAISEGGQGAYGYTF. The CDR3 DNA sequence: TGTGCCATCAGTGAAGGGGGACAGGGGGCGTATGGCTACACCTTC.

The V gene is TRBV19, the J gene TRBJ1-1; D not resolved. This CDR3 is 13 amino acids long. Trimming cost V 2 bases and J 6 bases, with 10 bases left between them. CDR1 LNHDA and CDR2 SQIVND come from the germline V gene (reference sequence). The CDR3 nucleotides are TGTGCCAGTAGTATATCAGGTCTGGCTGAAGCTTTCTTT. Protein sequence: CASSISGLAEAFF.

This clone was found once. The V call is TRBV5-6, the J call TRBJ2-3, with D unclear. Trimming removed 2 bases from V and 1 base from J, with 2 bases in between. Germline loops: CDR1 SGHDT, CDR2 YYEEEE. The CDR3 runs to 12 residues. The CDR3 region has the DNA TGTGCCAGCAGCTTCGGCACAGATACGCAGTATTTT. Amino acid sequence: CASSFGTDTQYF.

This rearrangement joins TRBV4-1 to TRBJ2-7; 10 bases are shared with TRBD1. J lost 3 bases, V lost 4 bases, and 3 bases had no gene match. The CDR3 loop spans 14 amino acids. Germline V CDR1 and CDR2: MGHRA, YSYEKL. The CDR3 protein is CASSPDRGFYEQYF. The DNA for the CDR3 is TGCGCCAGCAGCCCGGACAGGGGGTTCTACGAGCAGTACTTC.

The chain links TRBV19 to TRBJ1-1, with 9 bases matching TRBD1. Germline lookup yields CDR1 LNHDA and CDR2 SQIVND (reference sequence). The CDR3 runs to 15 residues. Unmatched junction bases numbered 4, after V lost 5 bases and J lost 0 bases. The CDR3 region has the DNA TGTGCCAGTAGTCCTGGGACAGGGTTGAACACTGAAGCTTTCTTT. Protein product: CASSPGTGLNTEAFF.

The CDR3 protein is CASSLKTSGSVETQYF. CDR3 coding DNA: TGTGCCAGCAGCTTGAAGACCTCGGGATCGGTGGAGACCCAGTACTTC. V usage is TRBV5-4 and J usage is TRBJ2-5, with a possible D match to TRBD2 (5 bases). The V gene lost 1 base and the J gene lost 5 bases, with 18 bases spanning the gap. The V gene's germline CDR1 is SGHNT and CDR2 YYREEE (reference sequence). This CDR3 has 16 amino acids.

The V gene is TRBV5-1, the J gene TRBJ1-1; 8 bases align to TRBD1. V dropped 3 bases and J dropped 6; count of bases not matched to a gene: 7. The CDR3 spans 14 residues. CDR1 and CDR2 from the germline V gene are SGHRS and YFSETQ. Here the CDR3 DNA reads TGCGCCAGCAGCTCACGGGACAGGACCTCTGAAGCTTTCTTT. This codes for CASSSRDRTSEAFF.

The chain carries TRBV9 and TRBJ2-2, with TRBD2 matching 13 bases. CDR1 is SGDLS, CDR2 YYNGEE, per germline. This CDR3 has 17 residues. After removal of 0 bases from V and 7 bases from J, the junction contained 6 bases not matched to a gene. The CDR3 nucleotides read TGTGCCAGCAGCGTAGTGACCGGGACTAGCGGGGTCGGGGAGCTGTTTTTT. It encodes CASSVVTGTSGVGELFF.

This clone occurred once. CDR3 coding DNA: TGTGCCAGCAGCAACAGGGGTTATGAAAAACTGTTTTTT. It is translated as CASSNRGYEKLFF. This chain uses TRBV2 with TRBJ1-4; 7 bases match TRBD1. Germline loops: CDR1 SNHLY, CDR2 FYNNEI. There are 13 residues in the CDR3. The V and J ends lost 6 bases and 6 bases, in that order; junction bases with no gene match: 4.

This clone was detected once. The identical CDR3 is also encoded by other nucleotide sequences in the sample. The chain is built from TRBV9 and TRBJ2-3, with 10 bases matching TRBD1. Trimming at V came to 4 bases and at J to 3 bases, leaving 2 bases not matched to a gene. The CDR3 extends over 14 amino acids. Germline loops: CDR1 SGDLS, CDR2 YYNGEE. CDR3 DNA sequence: TGTGCCAGCAGCTTGGGACAGGGGACAGATACGCAGTATTTT. This sequence encodes CASSLGQGTDTQYF.